Listed below are T cell receptor beta chains from one sample, sequenced in a study of T cell responses to AZD1222 COVID-19 vaccine. The assay was immunoSEQ multiplex PCR, and TCRdb's table has in-frame clones only and misses some. The repertoire holds 130,000 or so clones, 91% seen once, with under 2% in the top ten. Sequencing used peripheral blood, obtained 28 days after the second AZD1222 dose. These receptors all stem from an adult who received the AZD1222 COVID-19 vaccine. CDR3s include the opening cysteine and the closing phenylalanine or tryptophan. Each record gives: D gene, V gene, J gene, CDR3 length, clone size, CDR3 protein, CDR3 DNA. A D gene is named only where the DNA matches it firmly. Clone size is not always given. Where it is, it says once, few, many or a class for expanded clones.

>-|TRBV7-8|TRBJ1-2|15|-
CASSSVGEANYGYTF
TGTGCCAGCAGCTCCGTCGGGGAAGCTAACTATGGCTACACCTTC
>-|TRBV11-3|TRBJ2-5|19|-
CASSSPNPSIWAAGETQYF
TGTGCCAGCAGCTCCCCTAACCCCTCTATTTGGGCGGCGGGGGAGACCCAGTACTTC
>TRBD1|TRBV12-5|TRBJ1-2|14|-
CASGGQAWDYGYTF
TGTGCTAGTGGTGGACAGGCTTGGGACTATGGCTACACCTTC
>-|TRBV10-3|TRBJ1-2|11|-
CAIGDSLGYTF
TGTGCCATCGGGGACTCTCTGGGCTACACCTTC
>TRBD1|TRBV3-1/TRBV3-2|TRBJ1-5|15|few
CASSQGTGRNQPQHF
TGTGCCAGCAGCCAAGGGACAGGGCGCAATCAGCCCCAGCATTTT
>-|TRBV5-4|TRBJ1-2|13|once
CASSQVARDGYTF
TGTGCCAGCAGCCAGGTGGCGAGAGATGGCTACACCTTC
>-|TRBV5-1|TRBJ2-3|14|once
CASSLGTAANEQYF
TGCGCCAGCAGCTTGGGGACAGCCGCGAACGAGCAGTATTTT
>TRBD2|TRBV7-2|TRBJ2-5|16|-
CASSLDGTSGVRTQYF
TGTGCCAGCAGCTTAGACGGGACTAGTGGGGTGCGAACCCAGTACTTC
>-|TRBV6-2/TRBV6-3|TRBJ1-1|13|-
CASSPTGWTEAFF
TGTGCCAGCAGCCCGACGGGCTGGACTGAAGCTTTCTTT
>TRBD2|TRBV7-3|TRBJ2-3|15|-
CASSWGLAGADTQYF
TGTGCCAGCAGCTGGGGACTAGCGGGAGCAGATACGCAGTATTTT
>TRBD1|TRBV30|TRBJ2-7|15|once
CAWRATEGASYEQYF
TGTGCCTGGAGGGCAACTGAGGGGGCGTCCTACGAGCAGTACTTC
>-|TRBV9|TRBJ1-3|18|-
CASSYPKQNTGRGNTIYF
TGTGCCAGCAGCTATCCAAAACAAAATACAGGTCGGGGTAACACCATATATTTT
>TRBD1|TRBV5-1|TRBJ1-2|16|-
CASSIMPGQGGLGYTF
TGCGCCAGCAGCATAATGCCGGGACAGGGGGGTCTTGGCTACACCTTC
>TRBD1|TRBV3-1/TRBV3-2|TRBJ1-4|18|once
CASSPAPGQGVVGEKLFF
TGTGCCAGCAGTCCAGCCCCGGGACAGGGGGTCGTTGGAGAAAAACTGTTTTTT
>-|TRBV6-2/TRBV6-3|TRBJ1-2|13|-
CASSMQGNYGYTF
TGTGCCAGCAGCATGCAGGGCAACTATGGCTACACCTTC
>-|TRBV11-2|TRBJ1-1|14|-
CASSLNSMNTEAFF
TGTGCCAGCAGCTTGAACAGCATGAACACTGAAGCTTTCTTT
>-|TRBV11-2|TRBJ1-5|12|-
CASSLGNQPQHF
TGTGCCAGCAGCTTAGGTAATCAGCCCCAGCATTTT
>TRBD1|TRBV4-1|TRBJ1-4|15|-
CASSREDRGNEKLFF
TGCGCCAGCAGCCGAGAGGACAGGGGTAATGAAAAACTGTTTTTT
>-|TRBV5-6|TRBJ2-5|15|-
CASSPSEGGVETQYF
TGTGCCAGCAGCCCTAGCGAGGGTGGAGTGGAGACCCAGTACTTC
>-|TRBV6-4|TRBJ2-4|19|-
CASSDSIVGQGKAKNIQYF
TGTGCCAGCAGTGACTCGATAGTGGGCCAGGGTAAGGCCAAAAACATTCAGTACTTC
>-|TRBV11-3|TRBJ2-1|13|few
CASSLEANNEQFF
TGTGCCAGCAGCTTGGAGGCAAACAATGAGCAGTTCTTC
>TRBD2|TRBV7-2|TRBJ2-1|16|once
CASSLGLTSGFNEQFF
TGTGCCAGCAGCTTAGGTCTAACTAGCGGGTTCAATGAGCAGTTCTTC
>TRBD2|TRBV4-1|TRBJ2-7|16|few
CASSQEKRGLSYEQYF
TGCGCCAGCAGCCAAGAAAAGCGGGGCCTCTCCTACGAGCAGTACTTC
>TRBD2|TRBV5-1|TRBJ2-5|16|-
CASSLAGGGGKKTQYF
TGCGCCAGCAGCTTGGCCGGTGGCGGGGGTAAGAAGACCCAGTACTTC
>-|TRBV9|TRBJ2-2|15|few
CASSAGPADTGELFF
TGTGCCAGCAGCGCCGGACCTGCGGACACCGGGGAGCTGTTTTTT
>TRBD2|TRBV5-6|TRBJ2-3|15|-
CASSLAAGATDTQYF
TGTGCCAGCAGCTTGGCGGCGGGAGCCACAGATACGCAGTATTTT
>-|TRBV11-1|TRBJ2-2|14|-
CASSSGENTGELFF
TGTGCCAGCAGCTCGGGCGAGAACACCGGGGAGCTGTTTTTT
>-|TRBV10-3|TRBJ1-1|15|once
CAISESVGGVSEAFF
TGTGCCATCAGTGAGTCGGTAGGGGGGGTTTCTGAAGCTTTCTTT